A selection of T cell receptor beta chains follows, all from one sample in a study of shared clonotypes between healthy human individuals. Some clones are missing from TCRdb's copy, which holds only in-frame ones; the method was immunoSEQ multiplex PCR. This table has about 2 million clones, around 96% appearing once. The sequenced sample was naive CD8+ T cells sorted from blood. The receptors derive from a man aged 18-30 years in good health. The CDR3 runs from the conserved cysteine through the conserved F or W. The order of the fields is CDR3 protein, CDR3 DNA, D gene, clone size, J gene, V gene. The D gene is left open where the match is weak. The size field is filled for only some rows; it gives once, few, many or a size class.

CDR3aa: CASSEWGATNEKLFF
CDR3nt: TGTGCCAGCAGTGAATGGGGGGCAACTAATGAAAAACTGTTTTTT
d_gene: NA
abundance: NA
j_gene: TRBJ1-4
v_gene: TRBV6-1

CDR3aa: CASSFLPARTSAHNEQFF
CDR3nt: TGTGCCAGCAGTTTTTTACCGGCCCGGACTAGCGCCCACAATGAGCAGTTCTTC
d_gene: TRBD2
abundance: once
j_gene: TRBJ2-1
v_gene: TRBV27

CDR3aa: CASSPDSYGYTF
CDR3nt: TGTGCCAGCAGTCCGGACAGCTATGGCTACACCTTC
d_gene: NA
abundance: NA
j_gene: TRBJ1-2
v_gene: TRBV27

CDR3aa: CASRGPIYEQYF
CDR3nt: TGTGCCAGCCGGGGACCGATCTACGAGCAGTACTTC
d_gene: NA
abundance: NA
j_gene: TRBJ2-7
v_gene: TRBV2

CDR3aa: CASSPRGGLNSPLHF
CDR3nt: TGTGCCAGCAGCCCTCGGGGGGGGCTTAATTCACCCCTCCACTTT
d_gene: NA
abundance: NA
j_gene: TRBJ1-6
v_gene: TRBV28

CDR3aa: CSVLSDRGTEAFF
CDR3nt: TGCAGCGTCCTCTCGGACAGGGGCACTGAAGCTTTCTTT
d_gene: TRBD1
abundance: NA
j_gene: TRBJ1-1
v_gene: TRBV29-1

CDR3aa: CASSLRGSLNEQYF
CDR3nt: TGTGCCAGCAGCCTCCGGGGTAGCTTAAACGAGCAGTACTTC
d_gene: NA
abundance: NA
j_gene: TRBJ2-7
v_gene: TRBV5-4

CDR3aa: CAWSGVGGGIGTQYF
CDR3nt: TGTGCCTGGAGTGGAGTAGGGGGGGGCATTGGTACGCAGTATTTT
d_gene: NA
abundance: NA
j_gene: TRBJ2-3
v_gene: TRBV30

CDR3aa: CSVEWIISDIGTQYF
CDR3nt: TGCAGCGTTGAATGGATCATTTCGGATATCGGGACCCAGTACTTC
d_gene: NA
abundance: NA
j_gene: TRBJ2-5
v_gene: TRBV29-1

CDR3aa: CASSSGTGTDEQYF
CDR3nt: TGCGCCAGCAGCTCCGGGACAGGGACTGACGAGCAGTACTTC
d_gene: TRBD1
abundance: NA
j_gene: TRBJ2-7
v_gene: TRBV5-1

CDR3aa: CASSGQWGLGTSGGYNEQFF
CDR3nt: TGTGCCAGCAGTGGCCAGTGGGGGCTGGGTACTAGCGGGGGATACAATGAGCAGTTCTTC
d_gene: TRBD2
abundance: once
j_gene: TRBJ2-1
v_gene: TRBV2

CDR3aa: CSVLWRGLSYEQYF
CDR3nt: TGCAGCGTCCTATGGAGGGGACTCTCCTACGAGCAGTACTTC
d_gene: NA
abundance: NA
j_gene: TRBJ2-7
v_gene: TRBV29-1

CDR3aa: CASSSTYEQYF
CDR3nt: TGTGCCAGCAGCTCAACCTACGAGCAGTACTTC
d_gene: NA
abundance: few
j_gene: TRBJ2-7
v_gene: TRBV7-9

CDR3aa: CASSFTGDEQFF
CDR3nt: TGTGCCAGCAGCTTTACAGGGGATGAGCAGTTCTTC
d_gene: TRBD1
abundance: once
j_gene: TRBJ2-1
v_gene: TRBV7-9

CDR3aa: CASSLGGHSNQPQHF
CDR3nt: TGTGCCAGCAGCTTAGGAGGGCATAGCAATCAGCCCCAGCATTTT
d_gene: NA
abundance: NA
j_gene: TRBJ1-5
v_gene: TRBV7-9

CDR3aa: CASSPPGGIVNEKLFF
CDR3nt: TGTGCCAGCAGTCCTCCGGGGGGAATAGTTAATGAAAAACTGTTTTTT
d_gene: NA
abundance: NA
j_gene: TRBJ1-4
v_gene: TRBV28

CDR3aa: CASSFREAPEAFF
CDR3nt: TGTGCCAGCAGTTTTAGGGAAGCCCCTGAAGCTTTCTTT
d_gene: NA
abundance: NA
j_gene: TRBJ1-1
v_gene: TRBV6-5

CDR3aa: CASSLVGGGGSYEQYF
CDR3nt: TGCGCCAGCAGCCTCGTAGGGGGCGGAGGTTCCTACGAGCAGTACTTC
d_gene: TRBD1
abundance: NA
j_gene: TRBJ2-7
v_gene: TRBV4-1

CDR3aa: CASSETSGASYEQYF
CDR3nt: TGTGCCAGCAGCGAGACTAGCGGGGCCTCCTACGAGCAGTACTTC
d_gene: TRBD2
abundance: once
j_gene: TRBJ2-7
v_gene: TRBV7-8

CDR3aa: CASRGQASNQPQHF
CDR3nt: TGTGCCAGCAGGGGACAGGCGAGCAATCAGCCCCAGCATTTT
d_gene: TRBD1
abundance: NA
j_gene: TRBJ1-5
v_gene: TRBV6-1

CDR3aa: CASSLDRGTEAFF
CDR3nt: TGTGCCAGCAGCTTAGACAGGGGGACTGAAGCTTTCTTT
d_gene: TRBD1
abundance: NA
j_gene: TRBJ1-1
v_gene: TRBV11-2

CDR3aa: CASSLGRNSGRKGTQYF
CDR3nt: TGTGCCAGCAGCTTAGGCCGGAATAGCGGGAGGAAGGGGACCCAGTACTTC
d_gene: TRBD2
abundance: NA
j_gene: TRBJ2-5
v_gene: TRBV13

CDR3aa: CASSIALGGELFF
CDR3nt: TGTGCCAGTAGTATAGCCCTCGGCGGGGAGCTGTTTTTT
d_gene: NA
abundance: once
j_gene: TRBJ2-2
v_gene: TRBV19

CDR3aa: CASSSHRGLETQYF
CDR3nt: TGTGCCAGCAGCTCGCACAGGGGGCTCGAGACCCAGTACTTC
d_gene: TRBD1
abundance: once
j_gene: TRBJ2-5
v_gene: TRBV13

CDR3aa: CASSEDEGALAYEQYF
CDR3nt: TGTGCCAGCAGTGAAGATGAAGGGGCTTTAGCCTACGAGCAGTACTTC
d_gene: NA
abundance: NA
j_gene: TRBJ2-7
v_gene: TRBV6-1

CDR3aa: CASSVQANSPQHF
CDR3nt: TGTGCCAGCAGCGTACAGGCCAATTCGCCCCAGCATTTT
d_gene: NA
abundance: NA
j_gene: TRBJ1-5
v_gene: TRBV9

CDR3aa: CASSGANTEAFF
CDR3nt: TGTGCCAGCAGCGGGGCGAACACTGAAGCTTTCTTT
d_gene: NA
abundance: NA
j_gene: TRBJ1-1
v_gene: TRBV5-6

CDR3aa: CASSLFSTNTGELFF
CDR3nt: TGCGCCAGCAGCTTGTTCTCTACGAACACCGGGGAGCTGTTTTTT
d_gene: NA
abundance: NA
j_gene: TRBJ2-2
v_gene: TRBV5-1

CDR3aa: CASSHDYTLNTEAFF
CDR3nt: TGCGCCAGCAGCCATGATTACACCTTGAACACTGAAGCTTTCTTT
d_gene: NA
abundance: NA
j_gene: TRBJ1-1
v_gene: TRBV4-1

CDR3aa: CASSPLSPGTSGGATEQFF
CDR3nt: TGTGCCAGCAGCCCTCTCAGTCCCGGGACTAGCGGGGGGGCAACTGAGCAGTTCTTC
d_gene: TRBD2
abundance: NA
j_gene: TRBJ2-1
v_gene: TRBV28

CDR3aa: CASSWDAGPNAEQYF
CDR3nt: TGTGCCAGCAGCTGGGATGCGGGTCCCAACGCCGAGCAGTACTTC
d_gene: NA
abundance: NA
j_gene: TRBJ2-7
v_gene: TRBV7-6

CDR3aa: CASSLEGSTYEQYF
CDR3nt: TGTGCCAGCAGCTTAGAAGGGTCCACCTACGAGCAGTACTTC
d_gene: NA
abundance: NA
j_gene: TRBJ2-7
v_gene: TRBV7-6

CDR3aa: CASSLALGYGNQPQHF
CDR3nt: TGTGCCAGCAGCTTGGCACTAGGGTACGGCAATCAGCCCCAGCATTTT
d_gene: NA
abundance: NA
j_gene: TRBJ1-5
v_gene: TRBV5-8

CDR3aa: CASSRDLRGVAEQFF
CDR3nt: TGTGCCAGCAGTCGCGACCTTCGGGGCGTGGCTGAGCAGTTCTTC
d_gene: NA
abundance: NA
j_gene: TRBJ2-1
v_gene: TRBV6-6

CDR3aa: CASAPGFSYGYTF
CDR3nt: TGCGCCAGTGCACCAGGGTTTTCCTATGGCTACACCTTC
d_gene: NA
abundance: NA
j_gene: TRBJ1-2
v_gene: TRBV10-2

CDR3aa: CASSLIQRTNYEQYF
CDR3nt: TGTGCCAGCAGCTTGATCCAGCGGACCAACTACGAGCAGTACTTC
d_gene: NA
abundance: NA
j_gene: TRBJ2-7
v_gene: TRBV5-6

CDR3aa: CAGSLRETYEQYF
CDR3nt: TGTGCCGGCAGCTTAAGGGAGACCTACGAGCAGTACTTC
d_gene: NA
abundance: NA
j_gene: TRBJ2-7
v_gene: TRBV11-2

CDR3aa: CASSEGPTYEQYF
CDR3nt: TGTGCCAGCAGTGAGGGACCCACCTACGAGCAGTACTTC
d_gene: NA
abundance: NA
j_gene: TRBJ2-7
v_gene: TRBV6-1

CDR3aa: CASSVQETALSYEQYF
CDR3nt: TGTGCCAGCAGCGTTCAAGAAACAGCCCTATCCTACGAGCAGTACTTC
d_gene: NA
abundance: NA
j_gene: TRBJ2-7
v_gene: TRBV9

CDR3aa: CASSQSGTITDTQYF
CDR3nt: TGTGCCAGCAGCCAATCCGGGACAATAACAGATACGCAGTATTTT
d_gene: NA
abundance: NA
j_gene: TRBJ2-3
v_gene: TRBV14